The 20 T cell receptor beta chains below come from one sample, sequenced in a study of radiotherapy plus CTLA-4 blockade in lung cancer. Profiled with immunoSEQ multiplex PCR; TCRdb holds only in-frame clones, not every one. The sample lists some 70,000 clones; 79% were seen once. This sample comprised peripheral blood, obtained from a patient treated with radiotherapy plus ipilimumab. Source of these receptors: a human donor with non-small cell lung cancer who had a complete response to radiotherapy plus ipilimumab.

This clone was seen more than once but under ten times. This chain uses TRBV4-3 with TRBJ1-2; 9 nucleotides match TRBD1. Trimming at V came to 1 base and at J to 4 bases, leaving 4 bases not matched to a gene. The length of the CDR3 is 15 residues. Germline V gene sequence: CDR1 LGHNA, CDR2 YSLEER. The CDR3 nucleotides read TGCGCCAGCAGCCAAGCGGGACAGGGATCCTATGGCTACACCTTC. Encoded protein: CASSQAGQGSYGYTF.

The chain links TRBV5-1 to TRBJ2-7, with D possibly matching TRBD1 (6 bases). Germline-derived CDR1 and CDR2 are SGHRS and YFSETQ. V lost 3 bases, J lost 2 bases, and 15 bases lay in between. The CDR3 has 15 amino acids. CDR3 sequence reads: CASSYGAGVTYEQYV. The CDR3 DNA follows: TGCGCCAGCAGCTACGGGGCAGGGGTGACCTACGAGCAGTACGTC.

This clone was observed a few times. V and J are TRBV7-2 and TRBJ1-2; D gene unclear. The CDR3 has 14 residues. Per the germline V gene, CDR1 is SGHTA and CDR2 is FQGNSA. V gave up 4 bases and J gave up 2 bases, with 11 bases separating them. CDR3 bases: TGTGCCAGCAGCTCGTCCCGAGGAAACTATGGCTACACCTTC. This gives the protein CASSSSRGNYGYTF.

The chain joins TRBV7-2 to TRBJ2-4; a weak D match, TRBD2 (5 bases). Germline lookup yields CDR1 SGHTA and CDR2 FQGNSA. The CDR3 contains 14 residues. V dropped 7 bases and J dropped 2 bases, with 12 bases sitting between them. The CDR3 is CASTPRGPKNIQYF. The DNA for the CDR3 is TGTGCCAGCACCCCCCGGGGTCCCAAAAACATTCAGTACTTC.

Only a few counts were recorded for this clone. J is TRBJ2-1 and V is TRBV19, with 11 positions matching TRBD2. The germline gives CDR1 LNHDA, CDR2 SQIVND (reference sequence). The CDR3 spans 16 residues. The trim removed 5 bases at V and 5 bases at J, leaving 8 bases unmatched. The DNA for the CDR3 is TGTGCCAGTAGTTCGGAACCGGGACTAGCGGACAATGAGCAGTTCTTC. Translating it yields CASSSEPGLADNEQFF.

The J gene is TRBJ2-2, the V gene TRBV6-5; D unresolved. Deletions cut 5 bases from V and 5 bases from J, with 6 bases between. This CDR3 comprises 12 residues. The V gene's germline CDR1 is MNHEY and CDR2 SVGAGI. DNA of the CDR3: TGTGCCAGCAGTGGTGGAACCGGGGAGCTGTTTTTT. It yields the protein CASSGGTGELFF.

V and J are TRBV6-6 and TRBJ1-5; D gene uncertain. The CDR3 has 13 amino acids. The V end lost 0 bases, the J end lost 9 bases, and 9 bases lay between the germline ends. Germline V CDR1 and CDR2: MNHNY, SVGAGI (reference sequence). The CDR3 sequence is CASSYSEVGPQHF. CDR3 DNA sequence: TGTGCCAGCAGTTACTCAGAGGTAGGGCCCCAGCATTTT.

The chain carries TRBV9 and TRBJ1-2; 7 bases are shared with TRBD1. CDR1 and CDR2 from the germline V gene are SGDLS and YYNGEE. There are 13 residues in the CDR3. Trimming took 3 bases from V and 2 from J; bases not matched to a gene: 1. The CDR3 region has the DNA TGTGCCAGCAGCGAGGGACAGAACTATGGCTACACCTTC. Translating it yields CASSEGQNYGYTF.

The rearrangement links TRBV7-9 to TRBJ2-1, with TRBD2 identical over 11 bases. The V and J ends lost 4 bases and 4 bases, in that order; junction bases with no gene match: 15. Germline V gene sequence: CDR1 SEHNR, CDR2 FQNEAQ (reference sequence). The CDR3 is 19 amino acids. The CDR3 is CASSSHSGRARGPYNEQFF. CDR3 coding DNA: TGTGCCAGCAGCTCTCATAGCGGGAGGGCCAGGGGGCCATACAATGAGCAGTTCTTC.

The chain links TRBV7-2 to TRBJ2-5, with D tentatively TRBD2 (6 bases). V gave up 1 base and J gave up 0 bases, with 15 bases separating them. Germline CDR1 reads SGHTA; CDR2 reads FQGNSA. This CDR3 has 17 amino acids. DNA of the CDR3: TGTGCCAGCAGCTTAGGTGTTGGCGGGACGTACCAAGAGACCCAGTACTTC. Amino acids: CASSLGVGGTYQETQYF. Variable domain in full (rest from reference TRBV7-2 and TRBJ2-5): GAGVSQSPSNKVTEKGKDVELRCDPISGHTALYWYRQSLGQGLEFLIYFQGNSAPDKSGLPSDRFSAERTGGSVSTLTIQRTQQEDSAVYLCASSLGVGGTYQETQYFGPGTRLLVL.

The rearrangement joins TRBV9 to TRBJ1-5; 8 bases fit TRBD1. Unmatched junction bases numbered 5, after V lost 4 bases and J lost 2 bases. The CDR3 has 15 amino acids. Germline V gene lookup returns CDR1 SGDLS and CDR2 YYNGEE. The CDR3, as DNA: TGTGCCAGCAGCAGTGGACAGGGTGGCAATCAGCCCCAGCATTTT. Residues: CASSSGQGGNQPQHF.

The chain employs TRBV6-1 and TRBJ1-2; D possibly corresponds to TRBD1 (5 bases). The CDR3 loop spans 17 amino acids. Germline loops: CDR1 MNHNS, CDR2 SASEGT. Trimming cost V 3 bases and J 4 bases, with 21 bases left between them. The CDR3 DNA reads as TGTGCCAGCAGTGAGCCCCGCGGGGTACTGGGACGCTATGGCTACACCTTC. Protein: CASSEPRGVLGRYGYTF.

The chain is built from TRBV19 and TRBJ2-3, with a weak D call TRBD1 (11 bases). Trimming took 5 bases from V and 8 from J, leaving 23 bases between them. Germline values: CDR1 LNHDA, CDR2 SQIVND (reference sequence). This CDR3 is 16 amino acids long. The chain's CDR3 is CASSGDRGTSDATQYF. The CDR3 bases are TGTGCCAGTAGTGGGGACAGGGGGACTAGCGACGCTACGCAGTATTTT.

In its sample, this clone was seen a few times. The rearrangement links TRBV6-5 to TRBJ1-3, with 7 bases matching TRBD1. V lost 4 bases, J lost 2 bases, and 8 bases stayed unmatched. CDR3 length: 16 amino acids. Germline loops: CDR1 MNHEY, CDR2 SVGAGI. The CDR3: CASSLTGKRAGNTIYF. CDR3 DNA: TGTGCCAGCAGTTTGACAGGGAAGAGGGCTGGAAACACCATATATTTT.

This sequence joins TRBV27 and TRBJ2-7, with TRBD2 identical over 10 bases. The CDR3 is made up of 16 amino acids. Trimming at V came to 1 base and at J to 6 bases, leaving 9 bases not matched to a gene. Germline assignment: CDR1 MNHEY and CDR2 SMNVEV (reference sequence). The CDR3 DNA reads TGTGCCAGCAGTTTATTCGTAGCGGGGGGCGACAGCGAGCAGTACTTC. Protein: CASSLFVAGGDSEQYF.

V usage is TRBV11-2 and J usage is TRBJ1-5, with 11 bases that match TRBD1. Germline V lookup: CDR1 SGHAT, CDR2 FQNNGV. V shed 6 bases and J 5 bases; nucleotides not matched to a gene: 3. The CDR3 has 14 amino acids. The DNA of the CDR3 is TGTGCCAGCAGTTCGGACAGGGGGCATCAGCCCCAGCATTTT. It encodes CASSSDRGHQPQHF.

The genes are TRBV6-5 and TRBJ2-4; a possible D gene is TRBD1 (5 bases). The V end was cut by 0 bases, the J end by 2 bases, with 5 bases between. From germline, CDR1 is MNHEY and CDR2 SVGAGI. There are 14 residues in the CDR3. The CDR3 nucleotides read TGTGCCAGCAGTTACTCGGGGCCCAAAAACATTCAGTACTTC. Its translation is CASSYSGPKNIQYF.

The chain joins TRBV7-2 to TRBJ2-1; D is undetermined. Per the germline V gene, CDR1 is SGHTA and CDR2 is FQGNSA. Deletions cut 4 bases from V and 5 bases from J, with 9 bases between. The CDR3 is 13 amino acids. DNA for the CDR3: TGTGCCAGCAGCTCCACTATGCACAATGAGCAGTTCTTC. Its translation: CASSSTMHNEQFF.

The chain has TRBV27 and TRBJ2-7, with D perhaps being TRBD1 or TRBD2 (8 bases each). There are 18 residues in the CDR3. CDR1 is MNHEY, CDR2 SMNVEV, per germline (reference sequence). Trimming removed 4 bases from V and 5 bases from J, with 27 bases in between. The CDR3: CASSSFGGAGRGLNEQYF. The CDR3 DNA is TGTGCCAGCAGTTCATTCGGGGGGGCCGGCAGGGGGCTGAACGAGCAGTACTTC.

The V gene is TRBV28, the J gene TRBJ1-5; TRBD1 agrees at 9 bases. Germline CDR1 and CDR2: MDHEN and SYDVKM. J was trimmed by 4 bases and V by 5 bases; bases with no gene match: 6. CDR3 length: 15 residues. In nucleotides, the CDR3 is TGTGCCAGCAGTGGGTCCGGGACAGGGAATCAGCCCCAGCATTTT. This codes for CASSGSGTGNQPQHF.